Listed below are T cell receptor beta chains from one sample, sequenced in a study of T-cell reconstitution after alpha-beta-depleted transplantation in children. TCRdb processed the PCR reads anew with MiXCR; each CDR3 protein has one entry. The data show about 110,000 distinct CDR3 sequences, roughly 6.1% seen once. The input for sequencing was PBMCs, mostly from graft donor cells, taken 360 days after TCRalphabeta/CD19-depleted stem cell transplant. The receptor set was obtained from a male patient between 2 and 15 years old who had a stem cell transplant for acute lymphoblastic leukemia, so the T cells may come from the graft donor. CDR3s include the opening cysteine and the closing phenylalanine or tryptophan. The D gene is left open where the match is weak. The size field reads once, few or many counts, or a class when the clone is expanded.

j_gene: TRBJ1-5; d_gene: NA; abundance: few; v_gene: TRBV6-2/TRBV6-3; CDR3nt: TGTGCCAGCAGTTACTCGAATGGGGGGCCCCAGCATTTT; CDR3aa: CASSYSNGGPQHF
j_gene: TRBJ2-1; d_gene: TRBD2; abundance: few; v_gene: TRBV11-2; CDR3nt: TGTGCCAGCAGCCCTCGACTAGCGGGGCCACTAAACAATGAGCAGTTCTTC; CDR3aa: CASSPRLAGPLNNEQFF
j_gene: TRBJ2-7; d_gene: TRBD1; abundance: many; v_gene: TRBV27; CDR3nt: TGTGCCAGCAGCTATGGGGACAGCTCCTACGAGCAGTACTTC; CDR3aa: CASSYGDSSYEQYF
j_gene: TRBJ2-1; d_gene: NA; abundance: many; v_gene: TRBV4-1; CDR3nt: TGCGCCAGCAGCCAAGATGAGGGCAACTACTACAATGAGCAGTTCTTC; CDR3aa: CASSQDEGNYYNEQFF
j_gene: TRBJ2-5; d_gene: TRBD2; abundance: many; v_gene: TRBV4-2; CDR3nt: TGTGCCAGCAGCCAAGATAATCCTAGCGGGGGCTTACAAGAGACCCAGTACTTC; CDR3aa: CASSQDNPSGGLQETQYF
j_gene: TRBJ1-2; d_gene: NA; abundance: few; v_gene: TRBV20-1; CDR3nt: TGCAGTGCTAGAGATATCGGGGACTCCAACTATGGCTACACCTTC; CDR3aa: CSARDIGDSNYGYTF
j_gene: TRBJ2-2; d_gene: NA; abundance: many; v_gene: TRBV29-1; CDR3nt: TGCAGCGTCGCCCCGGGCACCGGGGAGCTGTTTTTT; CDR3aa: CSVAPGTGELFF
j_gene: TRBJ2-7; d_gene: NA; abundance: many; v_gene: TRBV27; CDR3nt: TGTGCCAGCAGTTCTAGCTCCTACGAGCAGTACTTC; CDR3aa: CASSSSSYEQYF
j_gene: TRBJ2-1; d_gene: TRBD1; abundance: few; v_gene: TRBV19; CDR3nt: TGTGCCAGTAGTATCCCCGGGACAGGAAACAATGAGCAGTTCTTC; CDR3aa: CASSIPGTGNNEQFF
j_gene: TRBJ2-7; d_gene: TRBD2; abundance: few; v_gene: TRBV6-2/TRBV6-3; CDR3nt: TGTGCCAGCAGTACTCTAGCGGCTAGCTCCTACGAGCAGTACTTC; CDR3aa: CASSTLAASSYEQYF
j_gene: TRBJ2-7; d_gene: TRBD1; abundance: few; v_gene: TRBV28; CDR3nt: TGTGCCAGTCTTAAGGGACAGGGGTTTTACGAGCAGTACTTC; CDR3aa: CASLKGQGFYEQYF
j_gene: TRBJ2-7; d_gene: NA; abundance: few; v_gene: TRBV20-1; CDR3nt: TGCAGTGCTGGTGACAGGAGCCTCTCCTACGAGCAGTACTTC; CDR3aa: CSAGDRSLSYEQYF
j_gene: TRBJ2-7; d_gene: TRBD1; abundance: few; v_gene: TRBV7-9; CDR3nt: TGTGCCAGCAGCTCCCACCTCGACAGGGGATCGGGGGAGCAGTACTTC; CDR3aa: CASSSHLDRGSGEQYF